Following are 30 T cell receptor beta chains from one sample sequenced in a study of response to subunit inactivated influenza vaccine. MiXCR was run by TCRdb on the RT-PCR reads, yielding one entry per CDR3 protein. The sample carries about half a million distinct CDR3 sequences, about 25% recorded once. Sequencing used CD4+ T cells sorted from PBMCs, obtained about 5 days after vaccination. The receptors here all came from a man aged 50-59 years who received an inactivated influenza vaccine.

This chain uses TRBV18 with TRBJ2-1; perhaps D is TRBD1 or TRBD2 (6 bases each). Germline V CDR1 and CDR2: KGHSH, LQKENI. V lost 8 bases, J lost 4 bases, and 18 bases lay in between. This CDR3 has 15 amino acids. The DNA for the CDR3 is TGTGCCAGCACCCCTAGGGGGGAGCCATACAATGAGCAGTTCTTC. It codes for CASTPRGEPYNEQFF.

CDR3 in amino acids: CASTKIKGTEAFF. In DNA, the CDR3 is TGTGCCAGCACCAAGATCAAGGGCACTGAAGCTTTCTTT. The chain links TRBV12-3 or TRBV12-4 to TRBJ1-1, with unresolved D. Trimming shortened V by 7 bases and J by 4 bases, and 13 bases separated the two germline ends. This CDR3 region has 13 residues.

A few counts support this clonotype. V and J are TRBV5-1 and TRBJ2-1; tentatively, D is TRBD2 (5 bases). The CDR3 consists of 15 residues. V lost 8 bases and J 10 bases, leaving 25 bases between the germline ends. Germline CDR1 and CDR2: SGHRS and YFSETQ. The CDR3 DNA is TGCGCCAGTACAAAGGAGCATCTAGCCGCCGGGGAGCAGTTCTTC. Translated: CASTKEHLAAGEQFF.

The genes are TRBV12-3 or TRBV12-4 and TRBJ2-7; D unclear. The V end was cut by 6 bases, the J end by 0 bases, with 6 bases between. The CDR3 loop spans 12 amino acids. CDR3 in DNA: TGTGCCAGCAGGGTCAACTCCTACGAGCAGTACTTC. It specifies CASRVNSYEQYF.

CDR3 region: CASSLRAGVNSPLHF. CDR3 in DNA: TGTGCCAGCAGCTTAAGGGCAGGGGTGAATTCACCCCTCCACTTT. The chain is built from TRBV7-3 and TRBJ1-6; a possible D gene is TRBD1 (6 bases). The V gene lost 1 base and the J gene lost 7 bases, with 11 bases spanning the gap. The V gene's germline CDR1 is SGHTA and CDR2 FQGTGA. The CDR3 runs 15 residues.

This clonotype has just a few counts. The chain has TRBV9 and TRBJ1-2; 10 nucleotides align to TRBD1. V lost 5 bases to trimming and J lost 6 bases; unmatched junction nucleotides: 10. The V gene's germline CDR1 is SGDLS and CDR2 YYNGEE. The CDR3 length is 15 residues. In DNA form, the CDR3 reads TGTGCCAGCAGATTAGGGGACAGGGGATGGGATGGCTACACCTTC. It is translated as CASRLGDRGWDGYTF.

This clonotype was counted a few times. The V gene is TRBV6-5, the J gene TRBJ2-7; weak D call: TRBD1 (6 bases). Germline loops: CDR1 MNHEY, CDR2 SVGAGI. CDR3 size: 15 residues. V was clipped by 0 bases and J by 0 bases, with 9 bases between them. Here the CDR3 DNA reads TGTGCCAGCAGTTACTCGAGGGGGAACTCCTACGAGCAGTACTTC. Translation: CASSYSRGNSYEQYF.

This clonotype turned up a few times. The V and J genes are TRBV12-3 or TRBV12-4 and TRBJ2-1, with a possible D match to TRBD1 (5 bases). Trimming left V 7 bases short and J 0 bases short, with 13 bases between. CDR3 length equals 15 residues. Here the CDR3 DNA reads TGTGCCAGCACCCTTCGACAGAGCTCCTACAATGAGCAGTTCTTC. Translating gives CASTLRQSSYNEQFF.

J is TRBJ2-3 and V is TRBV4-1, with D maybe TRBD2 (5 bases). Trimming shortened V by 1 base and J by 6 bases, and 20 bases separated the two germline ends. The germline V gene has CDR1 MGHRA and CDR2 YSYEKL. The CDR3 totals 17 residues. The CDR3 protein is CASSQGRLRGKDDTQYF. The CDR3 DNA sequence: TGCGCCAGCAGCCAAGGAAGACTACGGGGTAAAGATGATACGCAGTATTTT.

J is TRBJ2-5 and V is TRBV12-3 or TRBV12-4; weak D call: TRBD1 (6 bases). V was pared by 7 bases and J by 0 bases, with 9 bases between. The CDR3 contains 13 residues. The CDR3 region has the DNA TGTGCCAGCACCCGACAGGACCAAGAGACCCAGTACTTC. It translates to CASTRQDQETQYF.

There are a few counts of this clonotype. The genes are TRBV20-1 and TRBJ1-2; 10 positions agree with TRBD1. Germline V CDR1 and CDR2: DFQATT, SNEGSKA (reference sequence). The CDR3 has 14 residues. Trimming cost V 6 bases and J 6 bases; bases outside gene matches: 10. The CDR3, as DNA: TGCAGTGCCGACAAGGGGACAGGGGCCGATGGCTACACCTTC. It is translated as CSADKGTGADGYTF.

The chain is built from TRBV15 and TRBJ2-1; the match to TRBD1 covers 9 bases. V shed 0 bases, J shed 12 bases, and the junction held 12 bases outside the gene matches. Per the germline V gene, CDR1 is LNHNV and CDR2 is YYDKDF (reference sequence). The length of the CDR3 is 16 residues. The CDR3 bases are TGTGCCACCAGCAGAGACCCCCTCGGGACAGGGATCGGGCAGTTCTTC. This encodes CATSRDPLGTGIGQFF.

The V gene is TRBV18, the J gene TRBJ1-5; D not certain. The V and J ends lost 3 bases and 7 bases respectively, with 10 bases between them. The germline CDR1 and CDR2 sequences are KGHSH and LQKENI. The CDR3 loop spans 13 amino acids. The CDR3 region has the DNA TGTGCCAGCTCACCCGAGGGTCAGCAGCCCCAGCATTTT. Translated: CASSPEGQQPQHF.

This clonotype has only a few counts. The chain uses TRBV6-2 or TRBV6-3 and TRBJ1-2, with 12 nucleotides matching TRBD1. CDR3 size: 15 residues. J was trimmed by 6 bases and V by 6 bases; bases with no gene match: 8. Looked up from germline, CDR1 is MNHEY and CDR2 is SVGEGT. For the CDR3, the DNA is TGTGCCAGCAGGCCTTCCGGGACAGGGGGCAATGGCTACACCTTC. This translates into CASRPSGTGGNGYTF.

This clonotype came up a few times. This chain joins TRBV15 and TRBJ1-4, with D possibly matching TRBD1 (5 bases). V was cut by 6 bases and J by 4 bases, with 18 bases left in between. The CDR3 totals 16 residues. Germline V gene data show CDR1 as LNHNV and CDR2 as YYDKDF (reference sequence). The CDR3 region has the DNA TGTGCCACCAGTCCCAGGGAACAGCTTCTTAATGAAAAACTGTTTTTT. Protein: CATSPREQLLNEKLFF.

The J gene is TRBJ1-2, the V gene TRBV5-1; tentative D call: TRBD1 (6 bases). CDR1 is SGHRS and CDR2 is YFSETQ in the germline V gene. CDR3 length equals 18 residues. V was pared by 0 bases and J by 0 bases, with 18 bases between. The CDR3 coding sequence is TGCGCCAGCAGCTTGGTGTATAGGACAGCTAATACTAACTATGGCTACACCTTC. Protein sequence: CASSLVYRTANTNYGYTF.

This clonotype was counted only a few times. This rearrangement joins TRBV20-1 to TRBJ2-1; 9 nucleotides line up with TRBD1. The V segment lost 6 bases and the J segment 10 bases; nucleotides outside the gene matches: 13. CDR1 and CDR2 from the germline V gene are DFQATT and SNEGSKA (reference sequence). This CDR3 is 14 amino acids long. The CDR3: CSAKPTGTGPEQFF. CDR3 nucleotides: TGCAGTGCGAAGCCCACGGGGACAGGGCCCGAGCAGTTCTTC.

V is TRBV6-1 and J is TRBJ2-1; possibly TRBD1 for D (6 bases). Germline values: CDR1 MNHNS, CDR2 SASEGT. V lost 1 base, J lost 6 bases, and 13 bases lay in between. This CDR3 has 15 amino acids. As DNA, the CDR3 is TGTGCCAGCAGTGAAGAGGGGGTGACAGGCAATGAGCAGTTCTTC. Its protein is CASSEEGVTGNEQFF.

The chain recombines TRBV9 with TRBJ1-2; possibly TRBD1 for D (5 bases). Trimming took off 0 bases at V and 0 bases at J, with 9 bases between the two ends. Germline CDR1 SGDLS, CDR2 YYNGEE. There are 15 residues in the CDR3. The CDR3 spells CASSVGGLANYGYTF. CDR3 bases: TGTGCCAGCAGCGTAGGGGGGTTAGCTAACTATGGCTACACCTTC.

This clonotype was picked up a small number of times. This chain uses TRBV27 with TRBJ2-1, with D perhaps being TRBD1 or TRBD2 (5 bases each). CDR1 and CDR2 (germline): MNHEY, SMNVEV (reference sequence). This CDR3 is 15 amino acids long. Deletions cut 2 bases from V and 1 base from J, with 9 bases between. This chain's CDR3 is CASSLRDGSYNEQFF. The DNA of the CDR3 is TGTGCCAGCAGTTTAAGGGACGGATCCTACAATGAGCAGTTCTTC.

This clonotype was detected a few times. This chain links TRBV29-1 with TRBJ2-5; D is perhaps TRBD1 or TRBD2 (6 bases each). This CDR3 is 14 amino acids long. Per the germline V gene, CDR1 is SQVTM and CDR2 is ANQGSEA. V shed 3 bases and J shed 5 bases, with 16 bases lying between them. CDR3: CSVDLGASGETQYF. The CDR3 DNA reads TGCAGCGTTGACCTGGGGGCAAGCGGGGAGACCCAGTACTTC.

This clonotype has more than one count but fewer than ten. This chain connects TRBV12-3 or TRBV12-4 to TRBJ2-2, with D unresolved. Trimming removed 7 bases at V and 5 bases at J, with 8 bases between. The CDR3 runs 12 residues. The CDR3 DNA is TGTGCCAGCACCCTACATACCGGGGAGCTGTTTTTT. Protein: CASTLHTGELFF.

This clonotype came up once. The chain has TRBV6-1 and TRBJ2-1; TRBD1 matches 9 bases. The CDR3 is made up of 15 amino acids. V gave up 5 bases and J gave up 4 bases; unmatched junction bases: 6. Germline CDR1 reads MNHNS; CDR2 reads SASEGT. CDR3 nucleotide sequence: TGTGCCAGCAGTAGCCGGGACAGGGTGTACAATGAGCAGTTCTTC. Translated: CASSSRDRVYNEQFF.

CDR3 in amino acids: CASSPASGGYNEQFF. The CDR3 DNA reads TGTGCCAGCAGTCCCGCTAGCGGGGGATACAATGAGCAGTTCTTC. The rearrangement joins TRBV12-3 or TRBV12-4 to TRBJ2-1, with 10 bases aligning to TRBD2. CDR3 length: 15 residues. The ends lost 5 bases at V and 4 bases at J; junction bases unmatched: 5.

The chain combines TRBV6-4 with TRBJ1-4; a possible D gene is TRBD1 (5 bases). Germline-derived CDR1 and CDR2 are MRHNA and SNTAGT. The germline V and J ends were trimmed by 6 bases and 0 bases, with 11 bases remaining between them. The CDR3 extends over 15 amino acids. CDR3 nucleotides: TGTGCCAGCAGGGGAGGACACTCAACTAATGAAAAACTGTTTTTT. This encodes CASRGGHSTNEKLFF.

In its sample, this clonotype was seen a few times. V usage is TRBV7-8 and J usage is TRBJ2-5, with D possibly TRBD2 on 6 matching bases. CDR3 length: 15 amino acids. Germline V gene data show CDR1 as SGHVS and CDR2 as FQNEAQ. The germline V and J ends were trimmed by 5 bases and 3 bases, with 16 bases remaining between them. CDR3 sequence (DNA): TGTGCCAGCAGCAGACACCTAGCGAACGAAGAGACCCAGTACTTC. Translated: CASSRHLANEETQYF.

The table lists this clonotype with a few counts. The CDR3 here is CSAHLGSAGGLKTQYF. The DNA for the CDR3 is TGCAGTGCTCACCTTGGCTCAGCGGGGGGCCTGAAGACCCAGTACTTC. J is TRBJ2-5 and V is TRBV20-1; 9 bases are a match to TRBD2. CDR1 is DFQATT and CDR2 is SNEGSKA in the germline V gene (reference sequence). This CDR3 comprises 16 residues. The V segment lost 5 bases and the J segment 6 bases; nucleotides outside the gene matches: 16.

Only a few counts were recorded for this clonotype. The chain combines TRBV7-2 with TRBJ2-7, with D possibly matching TRBD2 (6 bases). The CDR3 consists of 16 residues. V was pared by 1 base and J by 2 bases, with 15 bases between. Germline V lookup: CDR1 SGHTA, CDR2 FQGNSA. DNA of the CDR3: TGTGCCAGCAGCTTAGTTGGGGGGTCGTCCACCTACGAGCAGTACTTC. As protein: CASSLVGGSSTYEQYF.

V and J are TRBV5-6 and TRBJ2-1; no firm D call. Trimming pared 0 bases from V and 0 bases from J, leaving 10 bases between. This CDR3 is built from 16 residues. Germline V gene sequence: CDR1 SGHDT, CDR2 YYEEEE. The CDR3: CASSLEVRNSYNEQFF. CDR3 DNA: TGTGCCAGCAGCTTGGAAGTCAGAAACTCCTACAATGAGCAGTTCTTC.

J is TRBJ2-7 and V is TRBV7-3; D is perhaps TRBD2 (6 bases). There are 13 residues in the CDR3. V was shortened by 6 bases and J by 6 bases, with 15 bases between the two germline ends. CDR1 is SGHTA and CDR2 is FQGTGA in the germline V gene. The CDR3 sequence: CASRTGTPSEQYF. CDR3 bases: TGTGCCAGCAGGACCGGGACTCCCTCCGAGCAGTACTTC.